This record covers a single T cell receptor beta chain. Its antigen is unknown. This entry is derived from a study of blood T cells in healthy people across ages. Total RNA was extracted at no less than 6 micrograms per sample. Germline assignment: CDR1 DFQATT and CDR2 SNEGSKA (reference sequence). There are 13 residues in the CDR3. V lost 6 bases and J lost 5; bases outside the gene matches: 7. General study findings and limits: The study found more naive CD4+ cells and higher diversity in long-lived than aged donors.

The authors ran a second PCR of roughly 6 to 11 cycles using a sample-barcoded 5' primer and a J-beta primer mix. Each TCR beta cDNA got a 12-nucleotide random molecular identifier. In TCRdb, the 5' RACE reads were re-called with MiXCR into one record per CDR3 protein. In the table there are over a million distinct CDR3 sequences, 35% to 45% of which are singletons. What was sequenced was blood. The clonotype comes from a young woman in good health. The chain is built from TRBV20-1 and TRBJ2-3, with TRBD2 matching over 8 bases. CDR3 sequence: CSAGGGVVDTQYF. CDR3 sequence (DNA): TGCAGTGCCGGGGGGGGGGTAGTAGATACGCAGTATTTT.